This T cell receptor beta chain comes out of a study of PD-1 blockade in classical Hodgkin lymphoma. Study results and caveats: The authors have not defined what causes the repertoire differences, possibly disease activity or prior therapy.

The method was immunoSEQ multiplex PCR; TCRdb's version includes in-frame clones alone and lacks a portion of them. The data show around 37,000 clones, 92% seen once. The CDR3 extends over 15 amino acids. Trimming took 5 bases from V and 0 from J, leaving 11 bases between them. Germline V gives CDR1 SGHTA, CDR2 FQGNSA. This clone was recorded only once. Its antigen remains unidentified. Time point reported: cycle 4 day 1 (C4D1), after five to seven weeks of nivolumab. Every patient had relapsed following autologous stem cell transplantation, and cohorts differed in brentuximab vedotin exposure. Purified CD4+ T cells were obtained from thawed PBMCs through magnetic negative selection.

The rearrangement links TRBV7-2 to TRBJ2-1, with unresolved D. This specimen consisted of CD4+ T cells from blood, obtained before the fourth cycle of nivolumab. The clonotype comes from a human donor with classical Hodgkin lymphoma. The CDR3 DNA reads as TGTGCCAGCAGCCCCGACCCAAGCTCCTACAATGAGCAGTTCTTC. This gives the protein CASSPDPSSYNEQFF.